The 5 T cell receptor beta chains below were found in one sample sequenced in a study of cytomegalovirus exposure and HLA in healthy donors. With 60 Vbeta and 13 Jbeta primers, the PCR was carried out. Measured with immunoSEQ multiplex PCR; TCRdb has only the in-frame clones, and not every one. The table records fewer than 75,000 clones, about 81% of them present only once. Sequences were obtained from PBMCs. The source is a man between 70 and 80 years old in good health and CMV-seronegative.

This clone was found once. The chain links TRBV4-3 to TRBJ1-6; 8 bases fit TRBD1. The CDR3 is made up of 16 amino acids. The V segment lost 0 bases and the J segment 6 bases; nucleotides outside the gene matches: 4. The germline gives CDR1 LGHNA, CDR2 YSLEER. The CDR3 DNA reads TGCGCCAGCAGCCAAGACAGGGGGCTTCTTAATTCACCCCTCCACTTT. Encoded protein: CASSQDRGLLNSPLHF.

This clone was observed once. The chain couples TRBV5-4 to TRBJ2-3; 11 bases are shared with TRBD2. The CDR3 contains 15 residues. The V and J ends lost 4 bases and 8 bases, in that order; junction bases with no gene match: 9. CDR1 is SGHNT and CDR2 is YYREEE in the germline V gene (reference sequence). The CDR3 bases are TGTGCCAGCAGCCCGGGACTAGCGGCGGTCGGTACGCAGTATTTT. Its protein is CASSPGLAAVGTQYF.

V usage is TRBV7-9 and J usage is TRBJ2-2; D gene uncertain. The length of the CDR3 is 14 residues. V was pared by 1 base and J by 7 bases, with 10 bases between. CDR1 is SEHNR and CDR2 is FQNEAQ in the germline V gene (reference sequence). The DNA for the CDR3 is TGTGCCAGCAGCTTAGATTCAGAAGTCGGGGAGCTGTTTTTT. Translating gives CASSLDSEVGELFF.

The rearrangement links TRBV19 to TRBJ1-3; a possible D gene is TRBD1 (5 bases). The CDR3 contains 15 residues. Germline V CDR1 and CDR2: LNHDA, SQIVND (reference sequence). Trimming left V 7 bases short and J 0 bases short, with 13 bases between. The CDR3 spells CASTPIGGSGNTIYF. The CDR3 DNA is TGTGCCAGTACCCCGATCGGGGGCTCTGGAAACACCATATATTTT.

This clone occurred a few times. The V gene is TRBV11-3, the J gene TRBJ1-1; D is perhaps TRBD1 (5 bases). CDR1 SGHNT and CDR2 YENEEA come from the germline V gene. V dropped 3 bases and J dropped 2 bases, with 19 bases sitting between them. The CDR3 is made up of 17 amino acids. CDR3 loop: CASSFDPPTGENTEAFF. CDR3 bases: TGTGCCAGCAGCTTTGACCCCCCCACAGGAGAAAACACTGAAGCTTTCTTT.